This passage covers 23 T cell receptor beta chains from one sample sequenced in a study of regulatory T cells in long-lasting Graves disease (dated by TCRdb to the early 2020s). The time point label corresponds to: newly diagnosed GD, antithyroid drugs for less than 3 months. For both TCR sequencing and RNA sequencing, RNA was extracted from PBMCs using TRIzol. To prepare the library, multiplex PCR was applied. The sequencing machine was an Illumina HiSeq 4000. CDR3 regions were amplified by Arm-PCR with iRepertoire HTBI primers to construct TCR beta libraries. TCRdb handled the public reads itself, with Q25 trimming in fastp and clone calling in MiXCR, and kept productive beta chains. CDR3 protein duplicates are merged, each entry listing the most common genes and DNA. In all, the sample holds 300,000 to 400,000 distinct CDR3 sequences, and 16% of those were seen once. The biggest ten clones account for 30% of the sample.

This sample also appeared in a second study, on T cells in Graves' hyperthyroidism and ophthalmopathy.

This specimen consisted of peripheral blood mononuclear cells (PBMCs), obtained at new diagnosis, from a patient treated with antithyroid drugs. The source is a man aged 35-49 years with Graves disease. Donor details come from another sample of the same person, matched by shared clones.

Ten or more counts support this clonotype. V is TRBV6-1 and J is TRBJ2-7; the D gene could be TRBD1 or TRBD2 (5 bases each). This CDR3 has 15 amino acids. V was pared by 5 bases and J by 4 bases, with 18 bases between. Germline CDR1 and CDR2: MNHNS and SASEGT. As DNA, the CDR3 is TGTGCCAGCAGTCACCCGGGGCCAGCTTTGTACGAGCAGTACTTC. This sequence encodes CASSHPGPALYEQYF.

This clonotype appeared many times. The chain combines TRBV3-1 with TRBJ2-1; a weak D match, TRBD1 (6 bases). Germline CDR1 is LGHDT and CDR2 is YNNKEL (reference sequence). V lost 2 bases and J lost 1, with 9 bases in between. This CDR3 has 15 residues. CDR3 sequence: CASSQQTGSYNEQFF. The DNA of the CDR3 is TGTGCCAGCAGCCAACAGACAGGTTCCTACAATGAGCAGTTCTTC.

This clonotype has ten or more counts. The chain is built from TRBV3-1 and TRBJ2-5, with 11 bases matching TRBD1. V shed 4 bases, J shed 4 bases, and the junction held 8 bases outside the gene matches. Germline V gene sequence: CDR1 LGHDT, CDR2 YNNKEL (reference sequence). This CDR3 comprises 16 residues. CDR3 in DNA: TGTGCCAGCAGCCTGTCGGACAGGGGGCCCGGAGAGACCCAGTACTTC. Translated: CASSLSDRGPGETQYF.

This clonotype has at least ten counts. V gene TRBV5-5 combines with J gene TRBJ2-4, with TRBD2 matching over 8 bases. CDR3 length: 16 amino acids. Germline V gives CDR1 SGHKS, CDR2 YYEKEE (reference sequence). V dropped 6 bases and J dropped 8; count of bases not matched to a gene: 16. The CDR3 DNA reads as TGTGCCAGCATCTTTGGGGGCGCGGGGGGTCGGGACATTCAGTACTTC. This encodes CASIFGGAGGRDIQYF.

This sequence joins TRBV29-1 and TRBJ2-7; the D call may be TRBD1 or TRBD2 (5 bases each). The germline V gene has CDR1 SQVTM and CDR2 ANQGSEA. Between the trimmed V and J ends, which lost 0 bases and 7 bases, there was a span of 16 bases. The CDR3 is 14 residues long. Written as DNA, the CDR3 is TGCAGCGTTGAAGACGGAAGGGACCCTGTGGAGCAGTACTTC. Translating it yields CSVEDGRDPVEQYF.

This clonotype has at least ten counts. The rearrangement links TRBV27 to TRBJ2-7; D unresolved. The CDR3 loop spans 12 amino acids. Germline CDR1 MNHEY, CDR2 SMNVEV (reference sequence). Trimming cost V 1 base and J 8 bases, with 9 bases left between them. The CDR3 loop reads CASSLYNLQQYF. CDR3 in DNA: TGTGCCAGCAGTTTATATAACCTTCAGCAGTACTTC.

At least ten counts were recorded for this clonotype. This chain uses TRBV28 with TRBJ2-7; TRBD1 might be the D (6 bases). V lost 6 bases, J lost 2 bases, and 23 bases lay in between. The CDR3 is 17 amino acids. Germline V gives CDR1 MDHEN, CDR2 SYDVKM. CDR3 nucleotides: TGTGCCAGCAGGCCCAAACCCGGGACACCCAAACCCTACGAGCAGTACTTC. Its translation is CASRPKPGTPKPYEQYF.

This clonotype was seen at least ten times. This chain connects TRBV7-9 to TRBJ1-2, with unresolved D. V shed 4 bases and J shed 5 bases, with 17 bases lying between them. The CDR3 consists of 15 residues. Germline V gene sequence: CDR1 SEHNR, CDR2 FQNEAQ (reference sequence). CDR3 in amino acids: CASSWSETENYGYTF. The DNA for the CDR3 is TGTGCCAGCAGCTGGTCGGAGACGGAGAATTATGGCTACACCTTC.

Comment on this clonotype: Given a far larger clone just one base away, this is likely a sequencing read error. The chain carries TRBV6-2 or TRBV6-3 and TRBJ1-1; 9 bases align to TRBD1. V lost 8 bases, J lost 3 bases, and 7 bases stayed unmatched. Germline CDR1 reads MNHEY; CDR2 reads SVGEGT. The CDR3 runs to 14 residues. The CDR3 DNA reads TGTGCCAGCGCCGACCGACAGGGGGACACTGAAGCTTTCTTT. This encodes CASADRQGDTEAFF.

This chain joins TRBV4-2 and TRBJ2-5; TRBD2 is a possible D gene (6 bases). Germline-derived CDR1 and CDR2 are LGHNA and YNFKEQ. The V end was cut by 1 base, the J end by 4 bases, with 16 bases between. This CDR3 region has 16 residues. The CDR3 region is CASSQVRFGGTETQYF. For the CDR3, the DNA is TGTGCCAGCAGCCAAGTTCGTTTCGGGGGTACAGAGACCCAGTACTTC.

Concerning this clonotype itself: A read error may explain this, as a much larger clone is one base away. The chain combines TRBV7-8 with TRBJ2-7, with 7 positions matching TRBD2. Germline V lookup: CDR1 SGHVS, CDR2 FQNEAQ. This CDR3 is built from 15 residues. The V and J ends lost 5 bases and 9 bases, in that order; junction bases with no gene match: 16. CDR3 coding DNA: TGTGCCAGCAGCACCGCCTCAGGATCTACGGGGGGGCAGTACTTC. It translates to CASSTASGSTGGQYF.

This rearrangement joins TRBV7-2 to TRBJ2-1; 8 bases are a match to TRBD2. CDR1 and CDR2 (germline): SGHTA, FQGNSA. The CDR3 has 14 amino acids. J was trimmed by 3 bases and V by 3 bases; bases with no gene match: 1. The CDR3 reads CASSFGRDYNEQFF. CDR3 DNA: TGTGCCAGCAGCTTCGGGAGGGACTACAATGAGCAGTTCTTC.

This clonotype has ten or more counts. J is TRBJ2-2 and V is TRBV4-1; weak D call: TRBD1 (6 bases). The CDR3 consists of 18 residues. Germline-derived CDR1 and CDR2 are MGHRA and YSYEKL. The germline V and J ends were trimmed by 2 bases and 5 bases, with 21 bases remaining between them. The CDR3 bases are TGCGCCAGCAGCCAATCAATTATGGGGGCGCAGAGGACCGGGGAGCTGTTTTTT. Translated: CASSQSIMGAQRTGELFF.

This clonotype was seen repeatedly, ten times or more. This chain uses TRBV20-1 with TRBJ2-3; D is unclear. This CDR3 is 17 amino acids long. CDR1 and CDR2 from the germline V gene are DFQATT and SNEGSKA (reference sequence). The V and J ends lost 2 bases and 2 bases respectively, with 20 bases between them. CDR3 DNA sequence: TGCAGTGCTAGAATCCGTCGCGGACCCTCCTCCACAGATACGCAGTATTTT. It yields the protein CSARIRRGPSSTDTQYF.

This clonotype was counted ten times or more. The chain is built from TRBV7-9 and TRBJ2-5, with D unresolved. Between the trimmed V and J ends, which lost 4 bases and 3 bases, there was a span of 9 bases. The germline gives CDR1 SEHNR, CDR2 FQNEAQ (reference sequence). CDR3 length: 13 residues. The CDR3 DNA is TGTGCCAGCAGCTCCGGAGACGAAGAGACCCAGTACTTC. Protein: CASSSGDEETQYF.

This clonotype was seen only a few times. The genes are TRBV2 and TRBJ2-6, with 8 nucleotides matching TRBD1. The germline gives CDR1 SNHLY, CDR2 FYNNEI. This CDR3 spans 17 amino acids. V was pared by 1 base and J by 4 bases, with 6 bases of the junction left unmatched. CDR3 DNA: TGTGCCAGCAGTGAAGAGGGCCAGGGGGCAGGGGCCAACGTCCTGACTTTC. As protein: CASSEEGQGAGANVLTF.

The chain has TRBV6-5 and TRBJ1-4; D is perhaps TRBD1 (5 bases). In germline, CDR1 is MNHEY, CDR2 SVGAGI. The CDR3 consists of 14 residues. V lost 4 bases to trimming and J lost 3 bases, with 9 bases between them. CDR3 sequence: CASSWDPSNEKLFF. The CDR3 nucleotides read TGTGCCAGCAGTTGGGACCCTTCTAATGAAAAACTGTTTTTT.

This clonotype has just a few counts. This rearrangement joins TRBV12-3 or TRBV12-4 to TRBJ1-4; no clear D. This CDR3 is built from 12 residues. The V end was cut by 6 bases, the J end by 5 bases, with 7 bases between. CDR3: CASRGRNEKLFF. DNA of the CDR3: TGTGCCAGCAGAGGTAGAAATGAAAAACTGTTTTTT.

This clonotype came up a few times. The chain has TRBV24-1 and TRBJ2-1; D is unresolved. The V end lost 3 bases, the J end lost 4 bases, and 6 bases lay between the germline ends. CDR3 size: 13 residues. Germline V gives CDR1 KGHDR, CDR2 SFDVKD. The CDR3 loop is CATSDHSYNEQFF. The CDR3 DNA reads TGTGCCACCAGTGATCACAGTTACAATGAGCAGTTCTTC.

Worth noting for this clonotype: This may be a read error, as it is one base from a much larger clone. The rearrangement joins TRBV2 to TRBJ2-1; D is uncertain. With 7 bases removed from V and 2 bases from J, the gap between germline ends came to 15 bases. The length of the CDR3 is 15 residues. CDR1 SNHLY and CDR2 FYNNEI come from the germline V gene. Here the CDR3 reads CASKLRADPYNEQFF. CDR3 sequence (DNA): TGTGCCAGCAAACTCCGGGCCGATCCCTACAATGAGCAGTTCTTC.

This clonotype occurred a few times. V usage is TRBV7-2 and J usage is TRBJ2-5, with D hard to call. V lost 8 bases, J lost 7 bases, and 14 bases lay in between. The CDR3 is 12 residues long. CDR1 and CDR2 from the germline V gene are SGHTA and FQGNSA. This chain's CDR3 is CASSSPHRTQYF. CDR3 DNA sequence: TGTGCCAGCTCGTCACCTCATAGGACCCAGTACTTC.

This clonotype was picked up many times. The CDR3 reads CASSKPRGRIETQYF. CDR3 in DNA: TGTGCCAGCAGCAAGCCAAGGGGCAGGATAGAGACCCAGTACTTC. This sequence joins TRBV7-9 and TRBJ2-5, with TRBD1 as a possible D gene (5 bases). Trimming removed 5 bases from V and 4 bases from J, with 17 bases in between. From germline, CDR1 is SEHNR and CDR2 FQNEAQ (reference sequence). The CDR3 is 15 residues long.

In its sample, this clonotype was seen many times. The J gene is TRBJ2-2, the V gene TRBV28, with D possibly being TRBD1 (5 bases). The CDR3 is made up of 15 amino acids. V dropped 1 base and J dropped 4 bases, with 10 bases sitting between them. CDR1 is MDHEN, CDR2 SYDVKM, per germline. The CDR3 sequence is CASSLSRGLTGELFF. The CDR3 nucleotides read TGTGCCAGCAGTTTATCTAGGGGCCTCACCGGGGAGCTGTTTTTT.